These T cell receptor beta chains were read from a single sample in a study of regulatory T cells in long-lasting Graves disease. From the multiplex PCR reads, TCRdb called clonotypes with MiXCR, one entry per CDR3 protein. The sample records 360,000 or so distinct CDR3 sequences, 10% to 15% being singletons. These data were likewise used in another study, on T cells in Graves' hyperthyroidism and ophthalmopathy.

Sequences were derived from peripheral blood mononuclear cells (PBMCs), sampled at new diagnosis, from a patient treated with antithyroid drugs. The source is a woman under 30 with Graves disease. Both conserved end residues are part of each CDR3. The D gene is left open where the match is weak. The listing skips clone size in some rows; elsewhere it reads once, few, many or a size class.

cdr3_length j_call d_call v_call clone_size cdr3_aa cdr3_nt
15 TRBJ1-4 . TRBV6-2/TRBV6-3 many CASSSRRWGNEKLFF TGTGCCAGCAGTTCCCGACGGTGGGGGAATGAAAAACTGTTTTTT
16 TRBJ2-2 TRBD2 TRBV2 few CASSELAGGYTGELFF TGTGCCAGCAGTGAACTAGCGGGAGGCTACACCGGGGAGCTGTTTTTT
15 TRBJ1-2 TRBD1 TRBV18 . CASSPPPGQVDGYTF TGTGCCAGCTCACCACCGCCGGGACAGGTAGATGGCTACACCTTC
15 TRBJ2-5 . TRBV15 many CATTGTSVYQETQYF TGTGCCACCACAGGGACCTCAGTGTACCAAGAGACCCAGTACTTC
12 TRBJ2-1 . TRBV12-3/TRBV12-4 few CASSPNRDEQLF TGTGCCAGCTCACCCAATAGGGATGAGCAGCTCTTC
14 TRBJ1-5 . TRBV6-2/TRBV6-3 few CASSYSGAGKPQHF TGTGCCAGCAGTTATTCTGGCGCGGGGAAGCCCCAGCATTTT
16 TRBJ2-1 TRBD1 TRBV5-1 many CASSLLSGGIRNEQFF TGCGCCAGCAGCTTGTTATCAGGGGGCATTAGGAATGAGCAGTTCTTC
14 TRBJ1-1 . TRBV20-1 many CSAIRADRNTEAFF TGCAGTGCTATTAGGGCGGACAGGAACACTGAAGCTTTCTTT
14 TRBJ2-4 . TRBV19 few CASSFQRAKNIQYF TGTGCCAGTAGTTTTCAGAGAGCCAAAAACATTCAGTACTTC
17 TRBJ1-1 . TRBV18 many CASSPISTEGLNTEAFF TGTGCCAGCTCACCAATATCGACAGAGGGTCTGAACACTGAAGCTTTCTTT
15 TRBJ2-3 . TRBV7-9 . CASSLIGSHTDTQYF TGTGCCAGCAGCTTGATAGGTTCCCACACAGATACGCAGTATTTT
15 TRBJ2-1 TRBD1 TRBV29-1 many CSVEPTGGLYNEQFF TGCAGCGTTGAGCCGACAGGGGGCCTTTACAATGAGCAGTTCTTC
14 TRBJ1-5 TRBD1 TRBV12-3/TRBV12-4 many CASSRDRGHQPQHF TGTGCCAGCAGCAGAGACAGGGGGCATCAGCCCCAGCATTTT
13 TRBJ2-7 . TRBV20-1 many CSASGDLTYEQYF TGCAGTGCTAGTGGCGATCTTACCTACGAGCAGTACTTC
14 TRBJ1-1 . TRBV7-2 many CASSLVGGSTEAFF TGTGCCAGCAGCTTAGTAGGGGGGTCGACTGAAGCTTTCTTT
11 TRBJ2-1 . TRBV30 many CAWSPNREQFF TGTGCCTGGAGCCCCAACAGGGAACAGTTCTTC
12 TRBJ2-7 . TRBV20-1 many CSARVDSYEQYF TGCAGTGCTAGAGTAGATTCCTACGAGCAGTACTTC
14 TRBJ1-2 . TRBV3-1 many CASSPQTVNYGYTF TGTGCCAGCAGCCCTCAGACAGTAAACTATGGCTACACCTTC
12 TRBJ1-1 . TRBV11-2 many CASSLASGLAFF TGTGCCAGCAGCTTAGCTTCGGGGTTAGCTTTCTTT
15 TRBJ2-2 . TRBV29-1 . CSVEAWVDSPGELFF TGCAGCGTTGAAGCATGGGTGGACTCCCCCGGGGAGCTGTTTTTT
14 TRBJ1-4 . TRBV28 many CASSLLAVSEKLFF TGTGCCAGCAGTTTATTAGCGGTTTCTGAAAAACTGTTTTTT
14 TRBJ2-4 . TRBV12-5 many CASGLDQVLHIQYF TGTGCTAGTGGTCTAGACCAGGTTTTGCACATTCAGTACTTC
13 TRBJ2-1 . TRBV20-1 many CSARSGFYNEQFF TGCAGTGCTAGATCCGGATTCTACAATGAGCAGTTCTTC
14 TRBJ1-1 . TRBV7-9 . CASSLTAGQLEAFF TGTGCCAGCAGCCTAACAGCTGGTCAGTTGGAAGCTTTCTTT
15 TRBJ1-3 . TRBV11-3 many CASSTTAHSGNTIYF TGTGCCAGCAGCACCACAGCCCACTCTGGAAACACCATATATTTT
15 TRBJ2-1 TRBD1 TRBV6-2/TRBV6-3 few CASNQGGIGYNEQFF TGTGCCAGCAACCAAGGGGGCATTGGATACAATGAGCAGTTCTTC
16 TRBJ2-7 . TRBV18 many CASSPQGSTRSYEQYF TGTGCCAGCTCACCGCAGGGGAGCACCCGCTCCTACGAGCAGTACTTC
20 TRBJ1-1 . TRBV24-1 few CATSDATEIPRSALTKQAFF TGTGCCACCAGTGATGCTACAGAAATCCCCAGGTCCGCACTGACCAAGCAAGCTTTCTTT
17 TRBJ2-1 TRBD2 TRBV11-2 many CASSSGLAGGSYNEQFF TGTGCCAGCAGCTCTGGACTAGCGGGAGGGTCCTACAATGAGCAGTTCTTC
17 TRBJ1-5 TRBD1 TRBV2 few CASSEALTGVSNQPQHF TGTGCCAGCAGTGAAGCTTTAACAGGGGTCTCCAATCAGCCCCAGCATTTT
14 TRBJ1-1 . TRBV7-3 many CASSLGHMNTEAFF TGTGCCAGCAGCTTAGGGCATATGAACACTGAAGCTTTCTTT
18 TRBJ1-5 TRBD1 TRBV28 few CASSLNRDRESGNQPQHF TGTGCCAGCAGTCTCAACCGGGACAGGGAGTCGGGCAATCAGCCCCAGCATTTT
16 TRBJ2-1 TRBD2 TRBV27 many CASSLLRANGGGEQFF TGTGCCAGCAGTTTATTACGGGCCAACGGGGGGGGTGAGCAGTTCTTC
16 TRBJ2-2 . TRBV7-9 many CASSLMGPLFTGELFF TGTGCCAGCAGCTTAATGGGGCCGCTGTTCACCGGGGAGCTGTTTTTT
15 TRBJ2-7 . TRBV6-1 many CASLLRDASSYEQYF TGTGCCAGCCTTCTACGTGACGCGTCCTCCTACGAGCAGTACTTC
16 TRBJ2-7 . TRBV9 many CASSPEGQGVPYEQYF TGTGCCAGCAGCCCCGAGGGGCAGGGAGTACCCTACGAGCAGTACTTC
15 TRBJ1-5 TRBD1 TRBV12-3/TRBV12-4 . CASSLDRGSNQPQHF TGTGCCAGCAGCCTCGACAGGGGAAGCAATCAGCCCCAGCATTTT
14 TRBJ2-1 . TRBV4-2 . CASRLRASGYEQFF TGTGCCAGCAGGCTTCGAGCCTCTGGCTATGAGCAGTTCTTC
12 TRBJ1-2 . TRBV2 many CASERQIHGYTF TGTGCCAGCGAGAGACAGATCCATGGCTACACCTTC
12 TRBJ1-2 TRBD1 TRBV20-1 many CSALTGDYGYTF TGCAGTGCTCTAACAGGGGACTATGGCTACACCTTC
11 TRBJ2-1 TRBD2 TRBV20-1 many CSPAGPNEQFF TGCAGCCCAGCGGGACCCAATGAGCAGTTCTTC
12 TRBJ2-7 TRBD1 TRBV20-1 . CSARDRDYEQYF TGCAGTGCTCGGGACAGGGACTACGAGCAGTACTTC
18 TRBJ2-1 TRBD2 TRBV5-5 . CASSLVARAGGSYNEQFF TGTGCCAGCAGCTTGGTGGCACGAGCGGGAGGCTCCTACAATGAGCAGTTCTTC
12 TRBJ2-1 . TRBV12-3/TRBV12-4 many CASSLGKNEQFF TGTGCCAGCAGCCTAGGGAAGAATGAGCAGTTCTTC
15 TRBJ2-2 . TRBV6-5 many CASSYQTANTGELFF TGTGCCAGCAGTTACCAAACAGCGAACACCGGGGAGCTGTTTTTT
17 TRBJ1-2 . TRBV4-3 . CASSHTDSRLNPYGYTF TGCGCCAGCAGCCACACAGATTCCCGGCTTAACCCTTATGGCTACACCTTC
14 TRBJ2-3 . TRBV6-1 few CASRTGGQTDTQYF TGTGCCAGCAGGACCGGGGGACAGACAGATACGCAGTATTTT
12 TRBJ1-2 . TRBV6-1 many CASSRDNYGYTF TGTGCCAGCAGTCGGGACAACTATGGCTACACCTTC
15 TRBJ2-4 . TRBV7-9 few CASSLAGVTKNIQYF TGTGCCAGCAGCTTAGCGGGAGTTACCAAAAACATTCAGTACTTC